This T cell receptor beta chain came from a study of cytomegalovirus exposure and HLA in healthy donors. Study-wide results and caveats: It was only CMV serostatus that was available as immune exposure information. It was reported in a later analysis that an Asian-associated ancestry cluster showed fewer N-insertions than the approximately 700-donor mean.

Researchers ran the PCR with 60 Vbeta and 13 Jbeta primers. Repertoires were generated with immunoSEQ multiplex PCR, while TCRdb's copy carries only in-frame clones and drops some. This sample contains approximately 190,000 clones. Germline V gives CDR1 SNHLY, CDR2 FYNNEI. V lost 7 bases to trimming and J lost 3 bases; unmatched junction nucleotides: 5. The CDR3 runs to 13 residues. With respect to this clone: The antigen is not known.

The source is a boy younger than 18 in good health and CMV-seronegative. The chain carries TRBV2 and TRBJ1-1; 7 bases match TRBD1. The sample comprised PBMCs. The CDR3 sequence: CASKGQGDTEAFF. In DNA form, the CDR3 reads TGTGCCAGCAAGGGGCAGGGGGACACTGAAGCTTTCTTT.